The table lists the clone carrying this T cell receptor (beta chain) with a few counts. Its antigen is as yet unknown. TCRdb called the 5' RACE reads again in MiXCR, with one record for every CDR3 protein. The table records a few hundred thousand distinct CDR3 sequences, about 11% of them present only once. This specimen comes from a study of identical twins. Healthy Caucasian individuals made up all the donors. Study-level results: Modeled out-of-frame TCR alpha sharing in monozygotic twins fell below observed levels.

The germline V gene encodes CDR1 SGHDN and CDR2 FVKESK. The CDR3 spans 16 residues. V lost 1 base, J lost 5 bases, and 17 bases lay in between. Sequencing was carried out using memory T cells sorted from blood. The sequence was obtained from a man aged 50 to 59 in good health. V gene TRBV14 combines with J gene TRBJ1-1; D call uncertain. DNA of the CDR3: TGTGCCAGCAGCCAAGTCGACGGCCAGCTTGGAACTGAAGCTTTCTTT. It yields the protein CASSQVDGQLGTEAFF.